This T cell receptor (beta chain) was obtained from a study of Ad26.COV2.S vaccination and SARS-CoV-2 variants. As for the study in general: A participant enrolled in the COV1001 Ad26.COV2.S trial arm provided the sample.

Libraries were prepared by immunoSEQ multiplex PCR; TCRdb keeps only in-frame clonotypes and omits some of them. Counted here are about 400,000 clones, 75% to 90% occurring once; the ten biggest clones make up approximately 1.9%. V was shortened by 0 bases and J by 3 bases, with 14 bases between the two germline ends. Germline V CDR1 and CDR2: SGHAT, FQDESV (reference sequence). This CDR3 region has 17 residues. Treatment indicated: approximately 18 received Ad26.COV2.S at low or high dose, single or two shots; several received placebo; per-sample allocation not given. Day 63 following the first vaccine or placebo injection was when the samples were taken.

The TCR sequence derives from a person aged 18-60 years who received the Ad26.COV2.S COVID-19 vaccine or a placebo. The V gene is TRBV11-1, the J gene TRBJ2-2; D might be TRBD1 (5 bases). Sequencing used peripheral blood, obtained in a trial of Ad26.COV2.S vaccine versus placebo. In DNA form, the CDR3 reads TGTGCCAGCAGCTTAGCTGGCCAGGGATTCGACACCGGGGAGCTGTTTTTT. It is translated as CASSLAGQGFDTGELFF.